Listed here are 19 T cell receptor beta chains from one sample, sequenced in a study of cytomegalovirus exposure and HLA in healthy donors. Vbeta (60) and Jbeta (13) primers were used in the PCR. Measured with immunoSEQ multiplex PCR; TCRdb has only the in-frame clones, and not every one. The sample includes about 130,000 clones, roughly 80% seen only once; the top ten take 3.6%. The sequencing sample was made of PBMCs. The receptors shown here come from a woman between 40 and 50 years old in good health and CMV-seropositive.

This chain uses TRBV9 with TRBJ2-3, with 9 bases that match TRBD2. There are 14 residues in the CDR3. V shed 6 bases and J 6 bases; nucleotides not matched to a gene: 8. Germline V CDR1 and CDR2: SGDLS, YYNGEE. This chain's CDR3 is CASTRVSGSDTQYF. The CDR3 nucleotides are TGTGCCAGCACCCGGGTTAGCGGGAGTGATACGCAGTATTTT.

The chain carries TRBV6-6 and TRBJ1-1, with D unclear. Germline values: CDR1 MNHNY, CDR2 SVGAGI (reference sequence). V was clipped by 1 base and J by 6 bases, with 3 bases between them. The CDR3 has 11 amino acids. CDR3 amino acids: CASSYFAEAFF. The CDR3 DNA reads TGTGCCAGCAGTTACTTCGCTGAAGCTTTCTTT.

The rearrangement joins TRBV2 to TRBJ2-2; TRBD2 matches 10 bases. This CDR3 is 15 amino acids long. Germline-derived CDR1 and CDR2 are SNHLY and FYNNEI. The trim removed 2 bases at V and 6 bases at J, leaving 3 bases unmatched. The CDR3 loop reads CASSENLAGAGELFF. Here the CDR3 DNA reads TGTGCCAGCAGTGAAAACCTAGCGGGAGCCGGGGAGCTGTTTTTT.

The V gene is TRBV7-9, the J gene TRBJ1-2, with D uncertain. CDR3 length equals 12 residues. The V end was cut by 5 bases, the J end by 5 bases, with 9 bases between. The germline gives CDR1 SEHNR, CDR2 FQNEAQ (reference sequence). The CDR3 protein is CASSGSGYGYTF. CDR3 sequence (DNA): TGTGCCAGCAGCGGCTCGGGGTATGGCTACACCTTC.

This clone is a singleton in its sample. The chain joins TRBV6-5 to TRBJ2-1, with a weak D call TRBD1 (6 bases). V lost 7 bases and J 5 bases, leaving 18 bases between the germline ends. The length of the CDR3 is 15 residues. Per germline, CDR1 MNHEY and CDR2 SVGAGI. CDR3 protein: CASNYNPPGDNEQFF. The CDR3 nucleotides are TGTGCCAGCAATTATAATCCCCCAGGGGACAATGAGCAGTTCTTC.

The chain recombines TRBV2 with TRBJ2-6; no reliable D call. The CDR3 extends over 16 amino acids. Germline-derived CDR1 and CDR2 are SNHLY and FYNNEI. Trimming removed 0 bases at V and 0 bases at J, with 6 bases between. The DNA for the CDR3 is TGTGCCAGCAGTGAAGCGCGCATCTCTGGGGCCAACGTCCTGACTTTC. Its translation is CASSEARISGANVLTF.

This chain links TRBV7-9 with TRBJ2-5; a possible D gene is TRBD1 (6 bases). The length of the CDR3 is 14 residues. V lost 3 bases to trimming and J lost 5 bases, with 13 bases between them. Per the germline V gene, CDR1 is SEHNR and CDR2 is FQNEAQ (reference sequence). CDR3 sequence (DNA): TGTGCCAGCAGCTTCTTACAGGGATTTGAGACCCAGTACTTC. This codes for CASSFLQGFETQYF.

V usage is TRBV4-1 and J usage is TRBJ2-7; the match to TRBD1 covers 7 bases. The CDR3 consists of 15 residues. The J segment lost 0 bases and the V segment lost 0 bases, leaving 2 bases of the junction unmatched. Germline CDR1 reads MGHRA; CDR2 reads YSYEKL. The CDR3 coding sequence is TGCGCCAGCAGCCAAGAAGGACAGGCCTCCTACGAGCAGTACTTC. It yields the protein CASSQEGQASYEQYF.

The chain links TRBV19 to TRBJ2-7; D possibly corresponds to TRBD1 (6 bases). Germline V gene lookup returns CDR1 LNHDA and CDR2 SQIVND (reference sequence). This CDR3 spans 15 amino acids. V was trimmed by 1 base and J by 5 bases, leaving 15 bases between them. The CDR3 protein is CASSIGQDRVHEQYF. Here the CDR3 DNA reads TGTGCCAGTAGTATAGGACAGGATAGAGTCCACGAGCAGTACTTC.

A single count supports this clone. The chain couples TRBV7-8 to TRBJ1-1, with no clear D. Germline-derived CDR1 and CDR2 are SGHVS and FQNEAQ. V was clipped by 7 bases and J by 3 bases, with 18 bases between them. This CDR3 contains 15 residues. DNA for the CDR3: TGTGCCAGCACCGGAAACTGGGCCATTGACACTGAAGCTTTCTTT. It is translated as CASTGNWAIDTEAFF.

This rearrangement joins TRBV19 to TRBJ2-7; TRBD2 aligns across 10 bases. The CDR3 length is 14 residues. V lost 2 bases and J lost 4; bases outside the gene matches: 2. Germline-derived CDR1 and CDR2 are LNHDA and SQIVND (reference sequence). The CDR3 DNA reads as TGTGCCAGTAGTATACTAGCGGGGGAGTACGAGCAGTACTTC. This sequence encodes CASSILAGEYEQYF.

This sequence joins TRBV2 and TRBJ2-1; 7 bases are shared with TRBD2. V gave up 5 bases and J gave up 5 bases; unmatched junction bases: 12. The CDR3 runs 16 residues. Germline CDR1 SNHLY, CDR2 FYNNEI. CDR3 in DNA: TGTGCCAGCAGTTTACGAGCGGGAATTCGTAACAATGAGCAGTTCTTC. It yields the protein CASSLRAGIRNNEQFF.

This chain joins TRBV7-2 and TRBJ2-7, with 7 positions matching TRBD1. Trimming removed 1 base from V and 3 bases from J; junction bases left unmatched: 6. Germline CDR1 and CDR2: SGHTA and FQGNSA. The length of the CDR3 is 15 residues. The CDR3: CASSLVQGQYYEQYF. The CDR3 nucleotides are TGTGCCAGCAGCTTAGTTCAGGGACAGTACTACGAGCAGTACTTC. Combining the CDR3 with reference TRBV7-2 and TRBJ2-7 gives the whole variable domain GAGVSQSPSNKVTEKGKDVELRCDPISGHTALYWYRQSLGQGLEFLIYFQGNSAPDKSGLPSDRFSAERTGGSVSTLTIQRTQQEDSAVYLCASSLVQGQYYEQYFGPGTRLTVT.

V gene TRBV18 combines with J gene TRBJ1-2; perhaps TRBD1 as D (5 bases). Trimming removed 3 bases from V and 2 bases from J, with 10 bases in between. CDR1 is KGHSH, CDR2 LQKENI, per germline. The CDR3 spans 14 residues. CDR3 amino acids: CASSPEGANYGYTF. The CDR3 DNA follows: TGTGCCAGCTCACCGGAAGGGGCCAACTATGGCTACACCTTC.

Written as DNA, the CDR3 is TGCGCCAGCAGCCAAAGACTAGCGGGGGACCAAGAGACCCAGTACTTC. Amino acid sequence: CASSQRLAGDQETQYF. This rearrangement joins TRBV4-3 to TRBJ2-5; TRBD2 matches 12 bases. The CDR3 spans 16 residues. V was clipped by 2 bases and J by 0 bases; unmatched bases: 1. Germline CDR1 reads LGHNA; CDR2 reads YSLEER.

The chain joins TRBV2 to TRBJ2-5, with 9 bases that match TRBD2. Trimming removed 1 base from V and 4 bases from J; junction bases left unmatched: 7. CDR1 is SNHLY, CDR2 FYNNEI, per germline. The CDR3 runs 16 residues. The CDR3 sequence is CASSEGDLAGRETQYF. The CDR3 DNA is TGTGCCAGCAGTGAAGGGGATCTAGCGGGACGAGAGACCCAGTACTTC.

This chain uses TRBV19 with TRBJ2-7; TRBD2 aligns across 7 bases. This CDR3 region has 15 residues. Trimming removed 4 bases from V and 0 bases from J; junction bases left unmatched: 6. The germline V gene has CDR1 LNHDA and CDR2 SQIVND (reference sequence). CDR3 sequence: CASSTRGGGSYEQYF. Written as DNA, the CDR3 is TGTGCCAGTAGTACCCGGGGCGGGGGCTCCTACGAGCAGTACTTC. Full variable domain (missing parts from reference TRBV19 and TRBJ2-7): DGGITQSPKYLFRKEGQNVTLSCEQNLNHDAMYWYRQDPGQGLRLIYYSQIVNDFQKGDIAEGYSVSREKKESFPLTVTSAQKNPTAFYLCASSTRGGGSYEQYFGPGTRLTVT.

In the case of this clone: The junction departs from germline at one end; a sequencing error may be responsible. The chain is built from TRBV5-1 and TRBJ2-7; 8 bases are shared with TRBD2. Germline assignment: CDR1 SGHRS and CDR2 YFSETQ. This CDR3 is 15 amino acids long. The CDR3 protein is CASSLRGRINYEQHF. DNA for the CDR3: TGCGCCAGCAGCTTGCGCGGGAGGATTAACTACGAGCAGCACTTC.

The chain joins TRBV19 to TRBJ1-1; the match to TRBD1 covers 7 bases. The CDR3 contains 14 residues. Losses at the gene ends were 4 bases for V and 5 bases for J; bases not matched to a gene: 7. Germline-derived CDR1 and CDR2 are LNHDA and SQIVND (reference sequence). This CDR3 reads CASSTRQGRTEAFF. In nucleotides, the CDR3 is TGTGCCAGTAGTACCCGACAGGGAAGGACTGAAGCTTTCTTT.